This is a list of T cell receptor beta chains from one sample in a study of neurological immune-mediated disorders. TCRdb re-analysed the 5' RACE reads in MiXCR, keeping a single row per CDR3 protein. The sample lists some 87,000 distinct CDR3 sequences, 13% seen once, with about 5% in the top ten. Sequenced sample: PBMCs. The receptor set was obtained from a female donor with HTLV-1-associated myelopathy (HAM/TSP). The CDR3 runs from the conserved cysteine through the conserved F or W. D genes are given only for firm matches. Some rows have no size entry. The others give once, few or many, or a class for an expanded clone.

D gene: NA; J gene: TRBJ2-2; V gene: TRBV5-1; clone size: many; CDR3 protein: CASSLAIGPTGELFF; CDR3 DNA: TGCGCCAGCAGCTTGGCGATAGGTCCCACCGGGGAGCTGTTTTTT
D gene: TRBD2; J gene: TRBJ2-2; V gene: TRBV5-1; clone size: many; CDR3 protein: CASSYYSGVDTGELFF; CDR3 DNA: TGCGCCAGCAGCTACTATAGCGGGGTGGACACCGGGGAGCTGTTTTTT
D gene: NA; J gene: TRBJ2-7; V gene: TRBV25-1; clone size: many; CDR3 protein: CASSRGFGKYF; CDR3 DNA: TGTGCCAGCAGTAGGGGATTTGGAAAGTACTTC
D gene: TRBD1; J gene: TRBJ1-4; V gene: TRBV29-1; clone size: many; CDR3 protein: CSVSGTGNEKLFF; CDR3 DNA: TGCAGCGTTTCCGGGACAGGGAATGAAAAACTGTTTTTT
D gene: NA; J gene: TRBJ2-7; V gene: TRBV5-1; clone size: many; CDR3 protein: CASSLGLGRTFSYEQYF; CDR3 DNA: TGCGCCAGCAGCTTGGGTCTGGGCAGAACCTTCTCCTACGAGCAGTACTTC
D gene: NA; J gene: TRBJ2-1; V gene: TRBV10-3; clone size: many; CDR3 protein: CASQGLQYNEQFF; CDR3 DNA: TGTGCCAGCCAGGGGCTTCAATACAATGAGCAGTTCTTC
D gene: TRBD2; J gene: TRBJ2-1; V gene: TRBV7-2; clone size: many; CDR3 protein: CASSFWSGGPYNEQFF; CDR3 DNA: TGTGCCAGCAGCTTCTGGAGCGGGGGGCCCTACAATGAGCAGTTCTTC
D gene: NA; J gene: TRBJ2-2; V gene: TRBV12-3/TRBV12-4; clone size: few; CDR3 protein: CASSLGQGNAGELFF; CDR3 DNA: TGTGCCAGCAGTTTAGGCCAGGGGAACGCCGGGGAGCTGTTTTTT
D gene: NA; J gene: TRBJ2-7; V gene: TRBV5-1; clone size: NA; CDR3 protein: CASSFYICSAYRGGSYEQYF; CDR3 DNA: NA
D gene: NA; J gene: TRBJ2-6; V gene: TRBV5-1; clone size: many; CDR3 protein: CASSISNSGANVLTF; CDR3 DNA: TGCGCCAGCAGCATTTCCAACTCTGGGGCCAACGTCCTGACTTTC
D gene: NA; J gene: TRBJ1-5; V gene: TRBV20-1; clone size: medium-sized; CDR3 protein: CSARTNPNSNQPQHF; CDR3 DNA: TGCAGTGCTAGAACCAATCCTAATAGCAATCAGCCCCAGCATTTT
D gene: TRBD1; J gene: TRBJ2-7; V gene: TRBV5-1; clone size: many; CDR3 protein: CASIPDTGVLSEQYF; CDR3 DNA: TGCGCCAGCATTCCCGATACAGGGGTTTTAAGCGAGCAGTACTTC
D gene: TRBD1; J gene: TRBJ1-1; V gene: TRBV7-9; clone size: many; CDR3 protein: CASSLGTGGGTEAFF; CDR3 DNA: TGTGCCAGCAGCTTAGGAACAGGGGGAGGGACTGAAGCTTTCTTT
D gene: TRBD1; J gene: TRBJ2-7; V gene: TRBV28; clone size: many; CDR3 protein: CASTPTGAPEQYF; CDR3 DNA: TGTGCCAGCACCCCGACAGGGGCTCCCGAGCAGTACTTC
D gene: NA; J gene: TRBJ1-2; V gene: TRBV27; clone size: medium-sized; CDR3 protein: CASRDPGQGMNYGYTF; CDR3 DNA: TGTGCCAGCAGAGACCCAGGGCAGGGGATGAACTATGGCTACACCTTC
D gene: NA; J gene: TRBJ2-6; V gene: TRBV18; clone size: NA; CDR3 protein: CASSPYSTGLVLTF; CDR3 DNA: TGTGCCAGCTCACCCTACTCCACAGGGCTGGTCCTGACTTTC
D gene: NA; J gene: TRBJ2-7; V gene: TRBV3-1; clone size: many; CDR3 protein: CASSQEAGRHYEQYF; CDR3 DNA: TGTGCCAGCAGCCAAGAAGCCGGACGACACTACGAGCAGTACTTC